This section outlines one T cell receptor (beta chain) sequence together with its context. Its antigen is unknown. The table came from immunoSEQ multiplex PCR; TCRdb's copy has only in-frame clones and leaves some out. The sample yields 150,000 or so clones, roughly 86% seen once. Germline V lookup: CDR1 SGHTA, CDR2 FQGNSA. V was pared by 1 base and J by 8 bases, with 9 bases between. This CDR3 region has 13 residues. The data were obtained in a study of cytomegalovirus exposure and HLA in healthy donors. Notes on the study in general: The listing of 150 to 200 TCR beta chains classed them as cytomegalovirus-associated.

The donors were part of the validation cohort, which consisted of over a hundred subjects and was separate from the first cohort of 666 subjects. The gene calls are TRBV7-2 and TRBJ2-1; perhaps TRBD2 as D (6 bases). This receptor was obtained from a man between 18 and 35 years old in good health and CMV-seropositive. The sample taken for sequencing was PBMCs. The CDR3 sequence: CASSLEWGDEQFF. CDR3 DNA sequence: TGTGCCAGCAGCTTAGAGTGGGGGGATGAGCAGTTCTTC.